The 20 T cell receptor beta chains in this list originate from one sample, sequenced in a study of T cell responses to AZD1222 COVID-19 vaccine. Sequenced by immunoSEQ multiplex PCR; TCRdb stores in-frame clones only, minus some. The sample includes 150,000 to 200,000 clones, 90% seen only once; the top ten take less than 6.5%. The sequencing used peripheral blood, collected 28 days after the second AZD1222 dose. Receptors were obtained from an adult who received the AZD1222 COVID-19 vaccine.

The gene calls are TRBV6-5 and TRBJ2-3, with D tentatively TRBD1 (5 bases). The germline CDR1 and CDR2 sequences are MNHEY and SVGAGI. The length of the CDR3 is 15 residues. Trimming pared 0 bases from V and 4 bases from J, leaving 11 bases between. CDR3 region: CASSYSRQLPDTQYF. CDR3 nucleotide sequence: TGTGCCAGCAGTTACTCCAGACAGCTTCCAGATACGCAGTATTTT.

The chain links TRBV28 to TRBJ2-5; 7 bases agree with TRBD1. V lost 7 bases and J lost 10; bases outside the gene matches: 6. The germline V gene has CDR1 MDHEN and CDR2 SYDVKM. The CDR3 is 11 residues long. The CDR3 protein is CASTTGEDQYF. The CDR3 bases are TGTGCCAGCACAACAGGGGAAGACCAGTACTTC.

This clone was recorded once. The V and J genes are TRBV28 and TRBJ2-3; D perhaps matches TRBD2 (5 bases). With 4 bases removed from V and 5 bases from J, the gap between germline ends came to 19 bases. The CDR3 loop spans 16 amino acids. The germline CDR1 and CDR2 sequences are MDHEN and SYDVKM. CDR3 nucleotide sequence: TGTGCCAGCAGTTCATCCTCCACTAGGGCGCTAGATACGCAGTATTTT. This codes for CASSSSSTRALDTQYF.

The chain has TRBV7-3 and TRBJ2-5; 7 nucleotides match TRBD2. V was pared by 5 bases and J by 5 bases, with 11 bases of the junction left unmatched. The CDR3 has 15 residues. CDR1 SGHTA and CDR2 FQGTGA come from the germline V gene. The DNA of the CDR3 is TGTGCCAGCAGCCCGGGACTAACCCTAGGGGAGACCCAGTACTTC. Translated: CASSPGLTLGETQYF.

This chain uses TRBV19 with TRBJ1-5; 7 bases are a match to TRBD1. Germline loops: CDR1 LNHDA, CDR2 SQIVND (reference sequence). The CDR3 extends over 14 amino acids. Trimming took 5 bases from V and 4 from J; bases not matched to a gene: 5. The CDR3 DNA reads TGTGCCAGTAGTGGGGGACAGACTAATCAGCCCCAGCATTTT. It yields the protein CASSGGQTNQPQHF. Variable domain in full (rest from reference TRBV19 and TRBJ1-5): DGGITQSPKYLFRKEGQNVTLSCEQNLNHDAMYWYRQDPGQGLRLIYYSQIVNDFQKGDIAEGYSVSREKKESFPLTVTSAQKNPTAFYLCASSGGQTNQPQHFGDGTRLSIL.

V is TRBV19 and J is TRBJ2-3, with D possibly TRBD2 on 5 matching bases. The germline V gene has CDR1 LNHDA and CDR2 SQIVND (reference sequence). V lost 0 bases and J 0 bases, leaving 10 bases between the germline ends. The CDR3 is made up of 16 amino acids. CDR3 residues: CASSIDLAGSTDTQYF. The CDR3, as DNA: TGTGCCAGTAGTATAGATCTGGCGGGCAGCACAGATACGCAGTATTTT.

V is TRBV19 and J is TRBJ2-3; 12 bases line up with TRBD2. V lost 3 bases and J lost 2; bases outside the gene matches: 12. The germline V gene encodes CDR1 LNHDA and CDR2 SQIVND (reference sequence). There are 19 residues in the CDR3. In nucleotides, the CDR3 is TGTGCCAGTAGTATCACCCTGGGAACTAGCGGGAGGAACACAGATACGCAGTATTTT. This codes for CASSITLGTSGRNTDTQYF.

The CDR3 reads CASSPGGGLRGSEAFF. The DNA of the CDR3 is TGTGCCAGCAGCCCCGGAGGGGGCCTCCGAGGATCTGAAGCTTTCTTT. The chain uses TRBV5-4 and TRBJ1-1; TRBD1 matches 7 bases. The CDR3 consists of 16 residues. The ends lost 4 bases at V and 6 bases at J; junction bases unmatched: 15. Germline lookup yields CDR1 SGHNT and CDR2 YYREEE (reference sequence).

This clone has more than one count but fewer than ten. V is TRBV28 and J is TRBJ1-1; D is possibly TRBD1 (5 bases). The germline V and J ends were trimmed by 4 bases and 0 bases, with 9 bases remaining between them. CDR1 is MDHEN and CDR2 is SYDVKM in the germline V gene. The length of the CDR3 is 14 residues. CDR3 amino acids: CASSSWGLNTEAFF. The DNA of the CDR3 is TGTGCCAGCAGTTCATGGGGACTGAACACTGAAGCTTTCTTT.

This chain links TRBV5-1 with TRBJ2-7; D possibly corresponds to TRBD1 (6 bases). Germline V gives CDR1 SGHRS, CDR2 YFSETQ. The V gene lost 2 bases and the J gene lost 4 bases, with 7 bases spanning the gap. The CDR3 is 12 residues long. The CDR3 DNA reads as TGCGCCAGCAGCTTAACAGGGTACGAGCAGTACTTC. Its protein product is CASSLTGYEQYF.

The gene calls are TRBV18 and TRBJ2-3; 10 bases fit TRBD1. Germline values: CDR1 KGHSH, CDR2 LQKENI. The CDR3 contains 20 residues. Trimming took 6 bases from V and 4 from J; bases not matched to a gene: 22. The CDR3 DNA is TGTGCCAGCTCTCGAAAACATGGCGGGACAGGGGAAAATAGGCCAGATACGCAGTATTTT. Translated: CASSRKHGGTGENRPDTQYF.

Only one count was recorded for this clone. The rearrangement links TRBV28 to TRBJ1-2; no definite D call. Germline V gene sequence: CDR1 MDHEN, CDR2 SYDVKM. V shed 3 bases and J shed 5 bases, with 10 bases lying between them. This CDR3 spans 13 amino acids. For the CDR3, the DNA is TGTGCCAGCAGTTTTTCGCAAGAGTATGGCTACACCTTC. It translates to CASSFSQEYGYTF.

The rearrangement joins TRBV14 to TRBJ1-2, with D possibly being TRBD1 (5 bases). The CDR3 is 16 amino acids. With 1 base removed from V and 0 bases from J, the gap between germline ends came to 12 bases. Germline V gene data show CDR1 as SGHDN and CDR2 as FVKESK. The CDR3 loop reads CASSQVGPRSNYGYTF. The DNA for the CDR3 is TGTGCCAGCAGCCAAGTGGGGCCCAGATCTAACTATGGCTACACCTTC.

V gene TRBV28 combines with J gene TRBJ1-2; the D gene is possibly TRBD1 (5 bases). This CDR3 has 16 amino acids. CDR1 and CDR2 (germline): MDHEN, SYDVKM. Trimming removed 5 bases at V and 4 bases at J, with 20 bases between. The CDR3 region is CASSQGDGDGLYGYTF. The CDR3 DNA sequence: TGTGCCAGCAGTCAAGGGGATGGGGACGGACTCTATGGCTACACCTTC.

This chain joins TRBV28 and TRBJ1-5; D ambiguous. V lost 8 bases, J lost 0 bases, and 11 bases lay in between. There are 14 residues in the CDR3. Germline V gene lookup returns CDR1 MDHEN and CDR2 SYDVKM. Here the CDR3 reads CASGGGNSNQPQHF. In nucleotides, the CDR3 is TGTGCCAGCGGCGGCGGGAATAGCAATCAGCCCCAGCATTTT.

The chain uses TRBV5-1 and TRBJ2-3; tentatively, D is TRBD1 (7 bases). Germline V lookup: CDR1 SGHRS, CDR2 YFSETQ. The V end lost 1 base, the J end lost 3 bases, and 12 bases lay between the germline ends. The CDR3 has 15 residues. CDR3: CASSLKQGGTDTQYF. The CDR3 region has the DNA TGCGCCAGCAGCTTGAAGCAGGGGGGAACAGATACGCAGTATTTT.

The chain joins TRBV2 to TRBJ2-2; D is perhaps TRBD2 (5 bases). This CDR3 has 15 residues. CDR1 and CDR2 from the germline V gene are SNHLY and FYNNEI. The V gene lost 1 base and the J gene lost 1 base, with 7 bases spanning the gap. The CDR3 DNA reads TGTGCCAGCAGTGAAGGACGGGGGAACACCGGGGAGCTGTTTTTT. Translated, it gives CASSEGRGNTGELFF.

This clone showed up just once. The rearrangement links TRBV3-1 (or the pseudogene TRBV3-2) to TRBJ2-7, with D maybe TRBD2 (6 bases). The length of the CDR3 is 14 residues. CDR1 is LGHDT, CDR2 YNNKEL, per germline (reference sequence). V dropped 5 bases and J dropped 4 bases, with 15 bases sitting between them. The CDR3 nucleotides are TGTGCCAGCAGCGCGTGGGGGGTAGGGTACGAGCAGTACTTC. Its translation: CASSAWGVGYEQYF.

The CDR3 loop reads CANPFRDRGLSRVTGELFF. DNA of the CDR3: TGTGCCAACCCCTTTCGGGACAGGGGGCTGAGTAGGGTGACCGGGGAGCTGTTTTTT. V is TRBV19 and J is TRBJ2-2; the match to TRBD1 covers 12 bases. The junction had 20 bases not matched to a gene; V was cut back by 10 bases and J by 5 bases. CDR3 length: 19 amino acids. CDR1 and CDR2 from the germline V gene are LNHDA and SQIVND (reference sequence).

The chain couples TRBV9 to TRBJ1-3, with 9 bases lining up with TRBD1. CDR1 and CDR2 from the germline V gene are SGDLS and YYNGEE. This CDR3 spans 15 amino acids. The ends lost 3 bases at V and 2 bases at J; junction bases unmatched: 3. The CDR3 DNA follows: TGTGCCAGCAGCGGAGGGACAGGGACTGGAAACACCATATATTTT. This encodes CASSGGTGTGNTIYF.